These 25 T cell receptor beta chains were all obtained from the same sample, sequenced in a study of T cell responses to AZD1222 COVID-19 vaccine. Sequencing was performed with immunoSEQ multiplex PCR; in TCRdb, only in-frame clones are kept and a portion is missing. This sample has about 150,000 clones; approximately 85% occur once, and the top ten carry 7.9%. Sample: peripheral blood, taken 28 days after the second dose of the MenACWY control vaccine. These receptors came from an adult who received the MenACWY meningococcal vaccine as a control.

This rearrangement joins TRBV7-9 to TRBJ1-3; 7 bases are a match to TRBD1. The CDR3 has 17 residues. The junction had 12 bases not matched to a gene; V was cut back by 5 bases and J by 2 bases. Germline CDR1 SEHNR, CDR2 FQNEAQ (reference sequence). DNA of the CDR3: TGTGCCAGCAGCCGAACGACAGGGTGGGATGCTGGAAACACCATATATTTT. It translates to CASSRTTGWDAGNTIYF. The full variable domain, rest sourced from reference TRBV7-9 and TRBJ1-3, is DTGVSQNPRHKITKRGQNVTFRCDPISEHNRLYWYRQTLGQGPEFLTYFQNEAQLEKSRLLSDRFSAERPKGSFSTLEIQRTEQGDSAMYLCASSRTTGWDAGNTIYFGEGSWLTVV.

The gene calls are TRBV7-9 and TRBJ1-3; unclear D gene. CDR3 length equals 15 residues. V lost 0 bases and J lost 2, with 8 bases in between. Germline lookup yields CDR1 SEHNR and CDR2 FQNEAQ (reference sequence). The CDR3 bases are TGTGCCAGCAGCTTAGCGATAAGGGCTGGAAACACCATATATTTT. Amino acids: CASSLAIRAGNTIYF.

The J gene is TRBJ1-2, the V gene TRBV6-5; D gene uncertain. The length of the CDR3 is 13 residues. The V gene's germline CDR1 is MNHEY and CDR2 SVGAGI. V was shortened by 5 bases and J by 1 base, with 8 bases between the two germline ends. CDR3 nucleotide sequence: TGTGCCAGCAGTCGGGCCTTTAACTATGGCTACACCTTC. It translates to CASSRAFNYGYTF.

This rearrangement joins TRBV5-1 to TRBJ1-4; 9 bases agree with TRBD1. The CDR3 contains 17 residues. The germline gives CDR1 SGHRS, CDR2 YFSETQ. The junction had 6 bases not matched to a gene; V was cut back by 3 bases and J by 0 bases. This CDR3 is CASSSRTGVATNEKLFF. CDR3 DNA sequence: TGCGCCAGCAGCTCTAGGACAGGGGTCGCAACTAATGAAAAACTGTTTTTT.

This clone was observed a handful of times. The chain combines TRBV19 with TRBJ2-1; D might be TRBD2 (6 bases). Germline CDR1 reads LNHDA; CDR2 reads SQIVND (reference sequence). The CDR3 sequence is 14 residues long. Trimming cost V 4 bases and J 5 bases, with 12 bases left between them. In DNA form, the CDR3 reads TGTGCCAGTAGTACGCGGGAAAAGAACAATGAGCAGTTCTTC. Translating gives CASSTREKNNEQFF.

This clone was seen a single time. The rearrangement uses TRBV5-1 and TRBJ2-1, with D uncertain. Per the germline V gene, CDR1 is SGHRS and CDR2 is YFSETQ. V was cut by 3 bases and J by 5 bases, with 18 bases left in between. CDR3 length: 16 amino acids. In DNA form, the CDR3 reads TGCGCCAGCAGCTCCCTTTTCCCGGGCGGAAACAATGAGCAGTTCTTC. It yields the protein CASSSLFPGGNNEQFF.

The V gene is TRBV6-5, the J gene TRBJ2-5; maybe TRBD2 (6 bases). The CDR3 loop spans 14 amino acids. Germline-derived CDR1 and CDR2 are MNHEY and SVGAGI. V was cut by 4 bases and J by 2 bases, with 11 bases left in between. The CDR3 DNA follows: TGTGCCAGCAGTTCTGGGGACTTTCAAGAGACCCAGTACTTC. It codes for CASSSGDFQETQYF.

The chain uses TRBV2 and TRBJ2-7; TRBD1 agrees at 7 bases. Trimming took 4 bases from V and 3 from J; bases not matched to a gene: 0. The CDR3 has 12 residues. Germline assignment: CDR1 SNHLY and CDR2 FYNNEI. The CDR3 DNA follows: TGTGCCAGCAGTGGACAGGGCTACGAGCAGTACTTC. Its protein is CASSGQGYEQYF.

The chain has TRBV5-1 and TRBJ1-4, with D perhaps TRBD1 (6 bases). The V end lost 4 bases, the J end lost 3 bases, and 10 bases lay between the germline ends. CDR1 and CDR2 from the germline V gene are SGHRS and YFSETQ. The CDR3 length is 14 residues. The CDR3 DNA reads TGCGCCAGCAGCGCAGGGGAGTCTAATGAAAAACTGTTTTTT. Protein: CASSAGESNEKLFF. Supplemented by reference TRBV5-1 and TRBJ1-4, the full variable domain reads KAGVTQTPRYLIKTRGQQVTLSCSPISGHRSVSWYQQTPGQGLQFLFEYFSETQRNKGNFPGRFSGRQFSNSRSEMNVSTLELGDSALYLCASSAGESNEKLFFGSGTQLSVL.

The chain employs TRBV18 and TRBJ2-1, with TRBD1 identical over 11 bases. Losses at the gene ends were 3 bases for V and 10 bases for J; bases not matched to a gene: 5. Germline V gene sequence: CDR1 KGHSH, CDR2 LQKENI. This CDR3 has 14 amino acids. The DNA for the CDR3 is TGTGCCAGCTCACCTGGACAGGGGGCAAGGGAGCAGTTCTTC. It translates to CASSPGQGAREQFF.

This chain joins TRBV5-1 and TRBJ2-3; a possible D gene is TRBD1 (7 bases). With 2 bases removed from V and 6 bases from J, the gap between germline ends came to 19 bases. The CDR3 sequence is 16 residues long. CDR1 is SGHRS and CDR2 is YFSETQ in the germline V gene. Written as DNA, the CDR3 is TGCGCCAGCAGCTTCAGGGGGGCCCAATCTCACGATACGCAGTATTTT. This translates into CASSFRGAQSHDTQYF.

This chain joins TRBV10-3 and TRBJ2-1, with 10 positions matching TRBD2. Trimming at V came to 2 bases and at J to 8 bases, leaving 3 bases not matched to a gene. The CDR3 sequence is 14 residues long. CDR1 and CDR2 from the germline V gene are ENHRY and SYGVKD. The CDR3 DNA reads TGTGCCATCAGTGAGCTAGCGGGAGCGGATGAGCAGTTCTTC. Translating gives CAISELAGADEQFF.

The CDR3 loop is CATGTSETTGELFF. The CDR3 DNA reads as TGTGCCACAGGGACTAGCGAGACCACCGGGGAGCTGTTTTTT. V gene TRBV24-1 combines with J gene TRBJ2-2; 10 bases fit TRBD2. The CDR3 consists of 14 residues. Germline CDR1 is KGHDR and CDR2 is SFDVKD. The J segment lost 4 bases and the V segment lost 10 bases, leaving 5 bases of the junction unmatched.

The chain uses TRBV7-2 and TRBJ2-1; TRBD2 aligns across 8 bases. The CDR3 consists of 17 residues. From germline, CDR1 is SGHTA and CDR2 FQGNSA. V shed 2 bases, J shed 5 bases, and the junction held 11 bases outside the gene matches. CDR3 sequence (DNA): TGTGCCAGCAGCTTATATGTCTTGGGACTAGGGGACAATGAGCAGTTCTTC. It is translated as CASSLYVLGLGDNEQFF.

The chain recombines TRBV19 with TRBJ1-1; tentative D call: TRBD1 (5 bases). The CDR3 sequence is 14 residues long. Germline V CDR1 and CDR2: LNHDA, SQIVND (reference sequence). The ends were cut back, 4 bases at V and 2 bases at J, with 11 bases in the middle. CDR3 protein: CASSKPGVNTEAFF. The CDR3 region has the DNA TGTGCCAGTAGTAAACCGGGGGTAAACACTGAAGCTTTCTTT.

The chain has TRBV28 and TRBJ1-6; 7 positions match TRBD1. The J segment lost 9 bases and the V segment lost 2 bases, leaving 4 bases of the junction unmatched. CDR3 length: 14 residues. Per germline, CDR1 MDHEN and CDR2 SYDVKM. The DNA for the CDR3 is TGTGCCAGCAGTTTAAACGAGGGGGCTTCACCCCTCCACTTT. Translating it yields CASSLNEGASPLHF.

The chain carries TRBV6-5 and TRBJ1-6; a weak D match, TRBD1 (5 bases). The V gene's germline CDR1 is MNHEY and CDR2 SVGAGI. The CDR3 length is 13 residues. Trimming cost V 1 base and J 8 bases, with 6 bases left between them. The chain's CDR3 is CASSYLGDSPLHF. DNA for the CDR3: TGTGCCAGCAGTTACTTAGGGGATTCACCCCTCCACTTT.

The chain links TRBV3-1 (or the pseudogene TRBV3-2) to TRBJ2-1; TRBD2 aligns across 15 bases. The CDR3 contains 16 residues. Trimming removed 4 bases from V and 4 bases from J; junction bases left unmatched: 2. Germline loops: CDR1 LGHDT, CDR2 YNNKEL (reference sequence). In DNA form, the CDR3 reads TGTGCCAGCAGCCCGGGACTAGCGGGGGGATACAATGAGCAGTTCTTC. Translation gives CASSPGLAGGYNEQFF.

The chain couples TRBV6-5 to TRBJ1-3, with D perhaps TRBD1 (5 bases). The CDR3 is 16 amino acids. Trimming stripped 0 bases from V and 7 bases from J, with 16 bases between. Germline V CDR1 and CDR2: MNHEY, SVGAGI. The CDR3 here is CASSYSLRDQGNTIYF. The CDR3 nucleotides are TGTGCCAGCAGTTACTCGTTGAGGGACCAAGGGAACACCATATATTTT.

This clone was observed a handful of times. The genes are TRBV12-3 or TRBV12-4 and TRBJ1-2; D not certain. The CDR3 extends over 12 amino acids. Between the trimmed V and J ends, which lost 7 bases and 3 bases, there was a span of 9 bases. In DNA, the CDR3 is TGTGCCAGCACCCCGACGGACTATGGCTACACCTTC. It specifies CASTPTDYGYTF.

J is TRBJ1-2 and V is TRBV7-2; D gene unclear. This CDR3 comprises 14 residues. Germline V gene data show CDR1 as SGHTA and CDR2 as FQGNSA. V lost 1 base, J lost 3 bases, and 9 bases lay in between. DNA for the CDR3: TGTGCCAGCAGCTTAGTTCCGAAGGACTATGGCTACACCTTC. Translating gives CASSLVPKDYGYTF. Drawing the rest from reference TRBV7-2 and TRBJ1-2, the complete variable domain is GAGVSQSPSNKVTEKGKDVELRCDPISGHTALYWYRQSLGQGLEFLIYFQGNSAPDKSGLPSDRFSAERTGGSVSTLTIQRTQQEDSAVYLCASSLVPKDYGYTFGSGTRLTVV.

The chain uses TRBV11-1 and TRBJ2-1; D is uncertain. The CDR3 runs to 17 residues. Trimming cost V 0 bases and J 6 bases, with 18 bases left between them. Germline assignment: CDR1 SGHAT and CDR2 FQDESV (reference sequence). The CDR3 is CASSLASVVASGNEQFF. The CDR3 DNA is TGTGCCAGCAGCTTAGCGTCTGTTGTGGCGTCAGGCAATGAGCAGTTCTTC.

The gene calls are TRBV12-3 or TRBV12-4 and TRBJ2-2; D call uncertain. The germline V and J ends were trimmed by 3 bases and 6 bases, with 8 bases remaining between them. CDR3 length: 13 residues. The CDR3 nucleotides are TGTGCCAGCAGTTTGATATCTGCCGGGGAGCTGTTTTTT. Amino acid sequence: CASSLISAGELFF.

The J gene is TRBJ2-1, the V gene TRBV15; D possibly uses TRBD1 or TRBD2 (5 bases each). The CDR3 spans 13 residues. Germline CDR1 reads LNHNV; CDR2 reads YYDKDF (reference sequence). Deletions cut 5 bases from V and 10 bases from J, with 15 bases between. The CDR3 spells CATSGDGGEEQFF. The CDR3 DNA follows: TGTGCCACCAGCGGGGACGGTGGTGAAGAGCAGTTCTTC.

V usage is TRBV18 and J usage is TRBJ2-1; a weak D match, TRBD1 (6 bases). The CDR3 has 14 amino acids. Germline assignment: CDR1 KGHSH and CDR2 LQKENI. V shed 6 bases and J shed 6 bases, with 15 bases lying between them. CDR3 in DNA: TGTGCCAGCTCCACCAACAGGGTTGGCAATGAGCAGTTCTTC. Translating gives CASSTNRVGNEQFF. Together with reference TRBV18 and TRBJ2-1, the CDR3 gives the full variable domain: NAGVMQNPRHLVRRRGQEARLRCSPMKGHSHVYWYRQLPEEGLKFMVYLQKENIIDESGMPKERFSAEFPKEGPSILRIQQVVRGDSAAYFCASSTNRVGNEQFFGPGTRLTVL.